This T cell receptor (beta chain) emerged from a study of blood T cell repertoires in COVID-19. In regard to this clone: Other DNA variants within this sample encode the same CDR3.

This CDR3 is built from 13 residues. The J segment lost 1 base and the V segment lost 6 bases, leaving 1 base of the junction unmatched. Germline CDR1 and CDR2: MRHNA and SNTAGT. Method: immunoSEQ multiplex PCR; TCRdb's copy keeps in-frame clones and lacks some. The sample has around 260,000 clones, around 89% seen once; the top ten hold 4%. This TCR was recovered from a man aged 60-69 years who had recovered from COVID-19. The chain employs TRBV6-4 and TRBJ2-3; 7 nucleotides agree with TRBD2. The sequenced sample was peripheral blood. The CDR3 here is CASSAGGTDTQYF. Written as DNA, the CDR3 is TGTGCCAGCAGCGCGGGGGGCACAGATACGCAGTATTTT.